Listed below are T cell receptor beta chains from one sample, sequenced in a study of T cell responses to AZD1222 COVID-19 vaccine. The repertoire was sequenced with immunoSEQ multiplex PCR; TCRdb's copy has only in-frame clones and lacks some. The sample records approximately 180,000 clones, approximately 86% being singletons. The specimen comprised peripheral blood, sampled on day 0 of AZD1222 vaccination. Receptors originate from an adult in good health. CDR3s include the opening cysteine and the closing phenylalanine or tryptophan. Each record gives: V gene, J gene, D gene, clone size, CDR3 protein, CDR3 DNA. D genes are given only for firm matches. Only some rows state a clone size, as once, few, many or a class for expanded clones.

V: TRBV28
J: TRBJ2-7
D: -
size: once
CDR3: CASSFEGFYEQYF
DNA: TGTGCCAGCAGTTTCGAGGGGTTCTACGAGCAGTACTTC

V: TRBV6-5
J: TRBJ2-7
D: TRBD1
size: -
CDR3: CASTWDSKTYEQYF
DNA: TGTGCCAGCACGTGGGACAGCAAAACCTACGAGCAGTACTTC

V: TRBV6-5
J: TRBJ1-6
D: -
size: -
CDR3: CASSPRGEYNSPLHF
DNA: TGTGCCAGCAGTCCCCGGGGAGAGTATAATTCACCCCTCCACTTT

V: TRBV7-9
J: TRBJ1-4
D: TRBD1
size: -
CDR3: CASSWGTVNEKLFF
DNA: TGTGCCAGCAGCTGGGGGACAGTCAATGAAAAACTGTTTTTT

V: TRBV13
J: TRBJ2-7
D: TRBD1
size: few
CDR3: CASSLGTGGLYEQYF
DNA: TGTGCCAGCAGCTTGGGGACAGGGGGCTTATACGAGCAGTACTTC

V: TRBV12-5
J: TRBJ1-1
D: TRBD1
size: once
CDR3: CASGLGPPGQGDQAFF
DNA: TGTGCTAGTGGTTTGGGCCCTCCGGGACAGGGGGATCAAGCTTTCTTT

V: TRBV4-2
J: TRBJ1-5
D: -
size: -
CDR3: CASSQTSGYSNQPQHF
DNA: TGTGCCAGCAGCCAAACATCTGGGTATAGCAATCAGCCCCAGCATTTT

V: TRBV9
J: TRBJ2-5
D: -
size: -
CDR3: CASSSWGNPQETQYF
DNA: TGTGCCAGCAGCTCCTGGGGTAATCCTCAAGAGACCCAGTACTTC

V: TRBV7-3
J: TRBJ2-1
D: TRBD2
size: once
CDR3: CASGAGRDEQFF
DNA: TGTGCCAGCGGAGCGGGGAGGGACGAGCAGTTCTTC

V: TRBV28
J: TRBJ1-2
D: TRBD1
size: -
CDR3: CASSLGQGGRGYGYTF
DNA: TGTGCCAGCAGTTTGGGACAGGGCGGTCGGGGCTATGGCTACACCTTC

V: TRBV29-1
J: TRBJ1-4
D: TRBD1
size: -
CDR3: CSVGSGGEKLFF
DNA: TGCAGCGTTGGCTCAGGGGGTGAAAAACTGTTTTTT

V: TRBV6-4
J: TRBJ1-5
D: TRBD1
size: -
CDR3: CASSDSTGGQPQHF
DNA: TGTGCCAGCAGTGACTCGACAGGGGGTCAGCCCCAGCATTTT

V: TRBV6-5
J: TRBJ1-1
D: -
size: once
CDR3: CASSPWTANTEAFF
DNA: TGTGCCAGCAGTCCCTGGACAGCGAACACTGAAGCTTTCTTT

V: TRBV6-1
J: TRBJ1-5
D: -
size: -
CDR3: CASSEGDISWGNQPQHF
DNA: TGTGCCAGCAGTGAAGGGGACATTTCATGGGGCAATCAGCCCCAGCATTTT

V: TRBV11-3
J: TRBJ2-2
D: TRBD1
size: -
CDR3: CASSLGGDRGDTGELFF
DNA: TGTGCCAGCAGCTTAGGTGGAGACAGGGGTGACACCGGGGAGCTGTTTTTT

V: TRBV12-5
J: TRBJ2-2
D: -
size: few
CDR3: CASGSQSYPNTGELFF
DNA: TGTGCTAGTGGTTCCCAGAGCTACCCAAACACCGGGGAGCTGTTTTTT

V: TRBV5-1
J: TRBJ2-3
D: TRBD1
size: -
CDR3: CASSWSHRGRLDTQYF
DNA: TGCGCCAGCAGCTGGAGTCACAGGGGGCGCTTAGATACGCAGTATTTT

V: TRBV7-6
J: TRBJ1-4
D: -
size: -
CDR3: CASSFQTGINEKLFF
DNA: TGTGCCAGCAGCTTCCAGACAGGAATTAATGAAAAACTGTTTTTT

V: TRBV4-2
J: TRBJ2-7
D: TRBD1
size: -
CDR3: CASSGPGTGGYEQYF
DNA: TGTGCCAGCAGCGGTCCCGGGACAGGGGGCTACGAGCAGTACTTC

V: TRBV6-5
J: TRBJ1-2
D: -
size: -
CDR3: CASQGSQAYGYTF
DNA: TGTGCCAGCCAGGGATCCCAGGCCTATGGCTACACCTTC

V: TRBV5-1
J: TRBJ2-2
D: TRBD2
size: few
CDR3: CASSLAILAENTGELFF
DNA: TGCGCCAGCAGCTTGGCCATTCTAGCGGAGAACACCGGGGAGCTGTTTTTT

V: TRBV9
J: TRBJ1-6
D: TRBD1
size: -
CDR3: CASSSQGGNSPLHF
DNA: TGTGCCAGCAGCTCACAGGGGGGTAATTCACCCCTCCACTTT

V: TRBV6-1
J: TRBJ1-1
D: -
size: few
CDR3: CASSESENTEAFF
DNA: TGTGCCAGCAGTGAATCGGAGAACACTGAAGCTTTCTTT

V: TRBV5-1
J: TRBJ2-7
D: -
size: -
CDR3: CASSAINLYEQYF
DNA: TGCGCCAGCAGCGCGATAAACCTCTACGAGCAGTACTTC

V: TRBV7-3
J: TRBJ2-3
D: TRBD2
size: -
CDR3: CASSQTPSGASTDTQYF
DNA: TGTGCCAGCAGCCAGACGCCCAGCGGGGCAAGCACAGATACGCAGTATTTT

V: TRBV6-1
J: TRBJ1-5
D: -
size: -
CDR3: CASSDNQPQHF
DNA: TGTGCCAGCAGTGACAATCAGCCCCAGCATTTT

V: TRBV20-1
J: TRBJ1-6
D: -
size: -
CDR3: CSASPPGQGYNSPLHF
DNA: TGCAGTGCTAGTCCCCCAGGCCAGGGTTACAATTCACCCCTCCACTTT

V: TRBV4-3
J: TRBJ1-1
D: -
size: -
CDR3: CASSQDFTGMNTEAFF
DNA: TGCGCCAGCAGCCAAGATTTTACAGGTATGAACACTGAAGCTTTCTTT

V: TRBV28
J: TRBJ1-4
D: -
size: -
CDR3: CASSLVAGRTTNEKLFF
DNA: TGTGCCAGCAGTTTAGTCGCAGGACGAACAACTAATGAAAAACTGTTTTTT

V: TRBV5-1
J: TRBJ2-3
D: -
size: -
CDR3: CASSTTGISTDTQYF
DNA: TGCGCCAGCAGCACGACAGGTATTAGCACAGATACGCAGTATTTT

V: TRBV12-3/TRBV12-4
J: TRBJ1-1
D: -
size: -
CDR3: CASTKRGDTEAFF
DNA: TGTGCCAGCACCAAAAGGGGGGATACTGAAGCTTTCTTT

V: TRBV28
J: TRBJ1-1
D: TRBD1
size: -
CDR3: CASSSQTGGGTEAFF
DNA: TGTGCCAGCAGTTCACAAACAGGGGGAGGCACTGAAGCTTTCTTT

V: TRBV9
J: TRBJ2-5
D: -
size: -
CDR3: CASSPRTAQETQYF
DNA: TGTGCCAGCAGCCCGCGGACAGCTCAAGAGACCCAGTACTTC

V: TRBV5-4
J: TRBJ1-5
D: -
size: -
CDR3: CASSLEINQPQHF
DNA: TGTGCCAGCAGCCTAGAAATCAATCAGCCCCAGCATTTT

V: TRBV5-4
J: TRBJ2-7
D: TRBD1
size: -
CDR3: CASSLDRGGQGLYEQYF
DNA: TGTGCCAGCAGCTTGGATCGGGGGGGACAGGGGCTTTACGAGCAGTACTTC

V: TRBV6-2/TRBV6-3
J: TRBJ1-3
D: -
size: once
CDR3: CASSRRRASGNTIYF
DNA: TGTGCCAGCAGTCGCCGCCGGGCCTCTGGAAACACCATATATTTT

V: TRBV2
J: TRBJ2-1
D: -
size: -
CDR3: CASSDPGEADEQFF
DNA: TGTGCCAGCAGTGACCCAGGGGAAGCGGATGAGCAGTTCTTC

V: TRBV5-1
J: TRBJ2-1
D: -
size: -
CDR3: CASRRGNEQFF
DNA: TGCGCCAGCAGAAGGGGGAATGAGCAGTTCTTC

V: TRBV5-6
J: TRBJ1-2
D: -
size: -
CDR3: CASSPGDYGYTF
DNA: TGTGCCAGCAGCCCGGGGGATTATGGCTACACCTTC

V: TRBV25-1
J: TRBJ2-3
D: -
size: -
CDR3: CASVGQGPGTITTDTQYF
DNA: TGTGCCAGCGTGGGGCAGGGGCCGGGGACCATCACCACAGATACGCAGTATTTT

V: TRBV7-6
J: TRBJ2-5
D: TRBD2
size: -
CDR3: CASSLAIGAGGQYQETQYF
DNA: TGTGCCAGCAGCTTAGCGATAGGAGCGGGGGGCCAGTACCAAGAGACCCAGTACTTC

V: TRBV11-2
J: TRBJ1-2
D: -
size: -
CDR3: CASSLEVSDYYGYTF
DNA: TGTGCCAGCAGCTTAGAGGTTTCTGACTACTATGGCTACACCTTC

V: TRBV14
J: TRBJ1-6
D: -
size: -
CDR3: CASSHPTNNSPLHF
DNA: TGTGCCAGCAGCCACCCCACTAATAATTCACCCCTCCACTTT

V: TRBV29-1
J: TRBJ1-2
D: -
size: -
CDR3: CSVGGDYGYTF
DNA: TGCAGCGTGGGGGGTGACTATGGCTACACCTTC

V: TRBV2
J: TRBJ2-7
D: TRBD1
size: once
CDR3: CASEGQGSYEQYF
DNA: TGTGCCAGCGAAGGACAGGGCTCCTACGAGCAGTACTTC